This TCR beta chain came from a study of OX40 agonist ivuxolimab in advanced cancers. Study in general: Checkpoint inhibitors had been given previously to 35% to 50% of patients.

CDR1 is SGHVS, CDR2 FNYEAQ, per germline. CDR3 size: 12 residues. V lost 4 bases, J lost 5 bases, and 8 bases lay in between. This table comes from immunoSEQ multiplex PCR, and its TCRdb copy is limited to in-frame clones, with some not included. The sample contains under 75,000 clones, 85% to 90% of which appear only once. The receptor was derived from an adult with an advanced solid tumor such as melanoma, head and neck, liver or kidney cancer. Sequencing used CD4+ or CD8+ T cells sorted from blood, obtained in a trial of the OX40 agonist ivuxolimab. V and J are TRBV7-6 and TRBJ1-1; D ambiguous. CDR3 bases: TGTGCCAGCAGCTCTGGGAGAACTGAAGCTTTCTTT. This encodes CASSSGRTEAFF.